Below are 23 T cell receptor beta chains sequenced from a single sample in a study of blood T cells in healthy people across ages. A second PCR of 7 to 11 cycles used a sample-barcoded 5' primer and a J-beta primer mix. One entry per CDR3 protein, called by TCRdb with MiXCR from the 5' RACE reads. This sample has 1.5 million to 1.9 million distinct CDR3 sequences, with under 55% found just once. The sequenced sample consisted of blood. These receptors all come from a woman in her late teens or twenties in good health.

A few counts support this clonotype. The rearrangement joins TRBV9 to TRBJ2-7; perhaps TRBD1 as D (5 bases). Trimming shortened V by 0 bases and J by 5 bases, and 12 bases separated the two germline ends. The length of the CDR3 is 14 residues. The germline V gene has CDR1 SGDLS and CDR2 YYNGEE. CDR3 nucleotides: TGTGCCAGCAGCGTAGCCCCAGGGTCCCACGAGCAGTACTTC. Its protein product is CASSVAPGSHEQYF.

This clonotype was observed a few times. CDR3 sequence (DNA): TGCGCCAGCAGCCAAGATCCTTACCAGACTAGCGGGAGCTACAATGAGCAGTTCTTC. Protein sequence: CASSQDPYQTSGSYNEQFF. J is TRBJ2-1 and V is TRBV4-3; TRBD2 agrees at 12 bases. Losses at the gene ends were 0 bases for V and 3 bases for J; bases not matched to a gene: 9. CDR3 length: 19 amino acids. Germline V CDR1 and CDR2: LGHNA, YSLEER.

Only a few counts were recorded for this clonotype. This chain uses TRBV11-2 with TRBJ2-5; D might be TRBD1 or TRBD2, each matching 7 bases. There are 13 residues in the CDR3. Per the germline V gene, CDR1 is SGHAT and CDR2 is FQNNGV. Trimming took off 7 bases at V and 4 bases at J, with 13 bases between the two ends. The CDR3 nucleotides are TGTGCCAGCACAGGGGGGGGCCTAGAGACCCAGTACTTC. Translating it yields CASTGGGLETQYF.

In regard to this clonotype: This clone may be a read error of a much larger clone one base away. The chain couples TRBV25-1 to TRBJ2-6, with D possibly TRBD1 on 5 matching bases. The CDR3 runs 17 residues. From germline, CDR1 is MGHDK and CDR2 SYGVNS. The CDR3 spells CASLQVGARPGVNVLTF. The CDR3 DNA reads TGTGCCAGCCTCCAAGTAGGGGCGCGTCCTGGGGTCAACGTCCTGACTTTC. Combining the CDR3 with reference TRBV25-1 and TRBJ2-6 gives the whole variable domain EADIYQTPRYLVIGTGKKITLECSQTMGHDKMYWYQQDPGMELHLIHYSYGVNSTEKGDLSSESTVSRIRTEHFPLTLESARPSHTSQYLCASLQVGARPGVNVLTFGAGSRLTVL.

The rearrangement joins TRBV7-2 to TRBJ2-1; D tentatively reads TRBD1 or TRBD2 (7 bases each). This CDR3 contains 15 residues. The ends were cut back, 5 bases at V and 7 bases at J, with 18 bases in the middle. Germline V lookup: CDR1 SGHTA, CDR2 FQGNSA. The CDR3 reads CASSMLPGGGNEQFF. The DNA of the CDR3 is TGTGCCAGCAGCATGCTGCCAGGGGGGGGGAATGAGCAGTTCTTC.

This clonotype occurred a few times. A clone one base away is much larger, so this may be a read error. The chain is built from TRBV12-3 or TRBV12-4 and TRBJ2-5, with 9 positions matching TRBD1. The CDR3 covers 17 residues. The junction had 17 bases not matched to a gene; V was cut back by 5 bases and J by 7 bases. The CDR3 loop reads CASSPGTGSRRVGTQYF. The CDR3, as DNA: TGTGCCAGCAGTCCCGGGACAGGGAGTCGTCGGGTTGGGACCCAGTACTTC.

This clonotype was observed a single time. V is TRBV25-1 and J is TRBJ1-2; 11 bases fit TRBD1. The CDR3 length is 14 residues. Germline values: CDR1 MGHDK, CDR2 SYGVNS. Trimming took 6 bases from V and 6 from J; bases not matched to a gene: 6. The CDR3, as DNA: TGTGCCAGCAGCGGACAGGGGGCCTTTAATGGCTACACCTTC. It codes for CASSGQGAFNGYTF.

Only a few counts were recorded for this clonotype. The rearrangement uses TRBV6-2 or TRBV6-3 and TRBJ2-1; TRBD2 matches 13 bases. Germline-derived CDR1 and CDR2 are MNHEY and SVGEGT. J was trimmed by 7 bases and V by 5 bases; bases with no gene match: 5. There are 15 residues in the CDR3. CDR3 sequence (DNA): TGTGCCAGCAGTCCTGGGACTAGCGGGACAAATGAGCAGTTCTTC. It translates to CASSPGTSGTNEQFF.

The chain links TRBV25-1 to TRBJ1-2; TRBD1 matches at 9 bases. Trimming removed 5 bases from V and 7 bases from J; junction bases left unmatched: 11. CDR1 and CDR2 from the germline V gene are MGHDK and SYGVNS. This CDR3 is built from 15 residues. The CDR3 DNA is TGTGCCAGCAGTTGGGACAGGGTTCCCCTTGCTGGCTACACCTTC. Translated, it gives CASSWDRVPLAGYTF.

V and J are TRBV7-8 and TRBJ2-3, with unresolved D. The CDR3 extends over 15 amino acids. Germline V gene lookup returns CDR1 SGHVS and CDR2 FQNEAQ. Trimming removed 6 bases from V and 0 bases from J, with 13 bases in between. The CDR3 DNA sequence: TGTGCCAGCAGGCCGGCCGCTGCTAGCACAGATACGCAGTATTTT. Translating it yields CASRPAAASTDTQYF.

In its sample, this clonotype was seen a few times. The gene calls are TRBV4-3 and TRBJ1-1; D is unresolved. V lost 1 base to trimming and J lost 1 base, with 10 bases between them. The CDR3 extends over 15 amino acids. Germline loops: CDR1 LGHNA, CDR2 YSLEER. Here the CDR3 reads CASSQARWGNTEAFF. The CDR3 region has the DNA TGCGCCAGCAGCCAAGCTCGGTGGGGGAACACTGAAGCTTTCTTT.

The V and J genes are TRBV4-3 and TRBJ2-7; possibly TRBD2 for D (5 bases). CDR3 length equals 14 residues. V was shortened by 1 base and J by 4 bases, with 11 bases between the two germline ends. The germline V gene encodes CDR1 LGHNA and CDR2 YSLEER. This chain's CDR3 is CASSQGFAGYEQYF. CDR3 coding DNA: TGCGCCAGCAGCCAAGGGTTTGCGGGTTACGAGCAGTACTTC.

The sample holds a few counts of this clonotype. The CDR3 DNA follows: TGTGCCTGGAGGGGGACAGGAGGGAACATTCAGTACTTC. This codes for CAWRGTGGNIQYF. The chain uses TRBV30 and TRBJ2-4; TRBD1 agrees at 8 bases. The CDR3 has 13 amino acids. CDR1 is GTSNPN and CDR2 is SVGIG in the germline V gene (reference sequence). V gave up 3 bases and J gave up 7 bases; unmatched junction bases: 5.

This clonotype has only a few counts. Sequence at one end of the junction differs from germline and may be a read error. The chain couples TRBV7-7 to TRBJ2-1, with a weak D call TRBD2 (6 bases). Matching the DNA end better, TRBJ2-7 makes the J call doubtful. Germline CDR1 SSHAT, CDR2 FNYEAQ (reference sequence). The CDR3 consists of 15 residues. The CDR3 protein is CASSSVGTGLFEQYF. The CDR3 DNA reads as TGTGCTAGCAGCTCAGTGGGGACTGGCCTTTTCGAGCAGTACTTC.

The rearrangement links TRBV15 to TRBJ2-2; D remains unclear. Per the germline V gene, CDR1 is LNHNV and CDR2 is YYDKDF (reference sequence). The CDR3 runs 17 residues. V lost 0 bases to trimming and J lost 3 bases, with 14 bases between them. CDR3 loop: CATSREYMGYDTGELFF. CDR3 nucleotides: TGTGCCACCAGCAGAGAGTATATGGGGTACGACACCGGGGAGCTGTTTTTT.

The genes are TRBV20-1 and TRBJ1-5, with D hard to call. Germline V gene lookup returns CDR1 DFQATT and CDR2 SNEGSKA (reference sequence). The germline V and J ends were trimmed by 1 base and 7 bases, with 17 bases remaining between them. The CDR3 has 15 residues. CDR3 nucleotides: TGCAGTGCTAGAGCCCCGGGAGCCCCGTGGCAGCCCCAGCATTTT. It yields the protein CSARAPGAPWQPQHF.

This clonotype was detected ten times or more. The chain links TRBV29-1 to TRBJ2-5, with D possibly being TRBD1 (5 bases). The CDR3 is 13 residues long. Germline V CDR1 and CDR2: SQVTM, ANQGSEA. V was trimmed by 1 base and J by 2 bases, leaving 8 bases between them. CDR3 DNA sequence: TGCAGCGTTGAAGTAGGGGCTCAAGAGACCCAGTACTTC. This encodes CSVEVGAQETQYF.

In its sample, this clonotype was seen many times. The chain employs TRBV5-1 and TRBJ2-3, with 8 bases identical to TRBD1. The CDR3 extends over 16 amino acids. The junction had 7 bases not matched to a gene; V was cut back by 4 bases and J by 0 bases. The germline gives CDR1 SGHRS, CDR2 YFSETQ. Here the CDR3 reads CASSPGDRTSTDTQYF. CDR3 DNA sequence: TGCGCCAGCAGCCCGGGGGACAGGACTAGCACAGATACGCAGTATTTT.

The chain combines TRBV15 with TRBJ2-7; D uncertain. Germline V gene data show CDR1 as LNHNV and CDR2 as YYDKDF (reference sequence). The CDR3 runs 13 residues. The ends were cut back, 6 bases at V and 7 bases at J, with 16 bases in the middle. The CDR3: CATSRPGSHEQYF. In DNA, the CDR3 is TGTGCCACCAGTAGACCCGGTAGCCATGAGCAGTACTTC.

V is TRBV7-9 and J is TRBJ2-3; 11 positions agree with TRBD2. The CDR3 loop spans 19 amino acids. The germline gives CDR1 SEHNR, CDR2 FQNEAQ (reference sequence). The trim removed 5 bases at V and 0 bases at J, leaving 13 bases unmatched. The CDR3 reads CASSRNTHRTSGSTDTQYF. The CDR3 DNA is TGTGCCAGCAGCCGAAACACCCATAGGACTAGCGGGAGCACAGATACGCAGTATTTT.

This clonotype was seen more than once but under ten times. The V gene is TRBV12-3 or TRBV12-4, the J gene TRBJ2-6; D gene ambiguous. Trimming took off 0 bases at V and 0 bases at J, with 18 bases between the two ends. This CDR3 spans 20 amino acids. CDR3: CASSLAQTRSFSSGANVLTF. The DNA of the CDR3 is TGTGCCAGCAGTTTAGCGCAGACACGTAGTTTTAGCTCTGGGGCCAACGTCCTGACTTTC.

The gene calls are TRBV7-2 and TRBJ2-3; perhaps TRBD1 as D (5 bases). V lost 1 base and J 8 bases, leaving 16 bases between the germline ends. CDR1 and CDR2 from the germline V gene are SGHTA and FQGNSA. This CDR3 region has 15 residues. CDR3 sequence reads: CASSLGAGLAGTQYF. The CDR3 nucleotides are TGTGCCAGCAGCTTAGGCGCAGGGCTGGCAGGTACGCAGTATTTT.

This clonotype was seen a handful of times. V usage is TRBV12-3 or TRBV12-4 and J usage is TRBJ2-7, with TRBD2 as a possible D gene (7 bases). The CDR3 loop spans 17 amino acids. V was trimmed by 6 bases and J by 9 bases, leaving 30 bases between them. CDR3 loop: CASSPQGGVLLTRVQYF. The CDR3 bases are TGTGCCAGCAGCCCACAGGGAGGGGTCCTCTTAACGAGGGTGCAGTACTTC.